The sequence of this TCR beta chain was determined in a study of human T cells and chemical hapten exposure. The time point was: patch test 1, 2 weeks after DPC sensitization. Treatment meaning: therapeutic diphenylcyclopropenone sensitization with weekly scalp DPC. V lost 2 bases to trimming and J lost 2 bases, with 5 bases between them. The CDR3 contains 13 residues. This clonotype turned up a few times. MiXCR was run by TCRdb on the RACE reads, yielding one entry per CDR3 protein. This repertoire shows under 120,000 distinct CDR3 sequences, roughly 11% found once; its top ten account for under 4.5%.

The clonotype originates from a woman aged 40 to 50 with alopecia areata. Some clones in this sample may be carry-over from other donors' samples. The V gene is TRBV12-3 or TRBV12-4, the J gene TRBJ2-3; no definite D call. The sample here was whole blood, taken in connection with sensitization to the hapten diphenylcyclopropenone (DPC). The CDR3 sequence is CASSLPPTDTQYF. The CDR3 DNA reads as TGTGCCAGCAGTTTACCCCCCACAGATACGCAGTATTTT.